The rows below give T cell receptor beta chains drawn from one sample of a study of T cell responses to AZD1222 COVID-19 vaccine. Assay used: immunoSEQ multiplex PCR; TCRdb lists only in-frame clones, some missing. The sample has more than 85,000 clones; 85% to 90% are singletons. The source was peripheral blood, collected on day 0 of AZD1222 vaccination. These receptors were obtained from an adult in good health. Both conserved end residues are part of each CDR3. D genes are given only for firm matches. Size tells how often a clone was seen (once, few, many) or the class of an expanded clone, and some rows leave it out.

TGTGCCAGCAGCCAGGGGGCCGGTGAAAAACTGTTTTTT CASSQGAGEKLFF TRBJ1-4 - TRBV5-4 TRBD1
TGCGCCAGCAGCTTGGAAAGAGCGGGAGGGCCCAACACCGGGGAGCTGTTTTTT CASSLERAGGPNTGELFF TRBJ2-2 - TRBV5-1 TRBD2
TGTGCCAGCAGCTTCAGGGGTTGGGTGAATGAAAAACTGTTTTTT CASSFRGWVNEKLFF TRBJ1-4 - TRBV5-8 -
TGTGCCAGCAGTTTAAGTAGGTCCGGGGGAGAAGAGACCCAGTACTTC CASSLSRSGGEETQYF TRBJ2-5 - TRBV27 -
TGTGCCAGCAGTTCCCTTGGCGAGCAGTACTTC CASSSLGEQYF TRBJ2-7 - TRBV27 -
TGTGCCAGTAGTATTTTGGGGGTGGCAGGGCACCAGCCCCAGCATTTT CASSILGVAGHQPQHF TRBJ1-5 - TRBV19 -
TGCGCCAGCAGCCAAGATTTGGTAGCGGGACGGGAGACCCAGTACTTC CASSQDLVAGRETQYF TRBJ2-5 - TRBV4-1 TRBD2
TGCGCCAGCACTCGCGAGGGAACGAGGAACTATGGCTACACCTTC CASTREGTRNYGYTF TRBJ1-2 - TRBV5-1 -
TGTGCCAGCAAATATGGACAGCTGAACACTGAAGCTTTCTTT CASKYGQLNTEAFF TRBJ1-1 - TRBV6-6 -
TGTGCCAGCAGTAGGGACAAAACTGGCTACACCTTC CASSRDKTGYTF TRBJ1-2 - TRBV2 -
TGTGCCAGTAGTATAGTTCCTAACTATGGCTACACCTTC CASSIVPNYGYTF TRBJ1-2 - TRBV19 -
TGTGCCAGCAGTGAAGCAGGCCCGCTTAATTCACCCCTCCACTTT CASSEAGPLNSPLHF TRBJ1-6 - TRBV6-1 -
TGTGCCAGCAGCTTGTCACGGGACCCGGGGGAAGCTTTCTTT CASSLSRDPGEAFF TRBJ1-1 - TRBV5-4 -
TGTGCCAGCAGCTTATTCAGGGGACTAGCCTCAATAGGGGAGCTGTTTTTT CASSLFRGLASIGELFF TRBJ2-2 few TRBV11-3 TRBD2
TGTGCCAGCAGCCAAAGTAGCGGGAGCCAAAGCTCCTACGAGCAGTACTTC CASSQSSGSQSSYEQYF TRBJ2-7 - TRBV3-1/TRBV3-2 TRBD2
TGTGCCAGCAGTTTGCACAGGGTTTCCAGCACAGATACGCAGTATTTT CASSLHRVSSTDTQYF TRBJ2-3 - TRBV6-5 -
TGTGCCAGCAGTTTACATGGTTCGGAAGCTTTCTTT CASSLHGSEAFF TRBJ1-1 - TRBV12-3/TRBV12-4 -
TGTGCCAGCAGCGTGGGACAGGTTCAGGATAATTCACCCCTCCACTTT CASSVGQVQDNSPLHF TRBJ1-6 - TRBV7-9 TRBD1
TGCGCCAGCAGTGAGTCCTGGATCTCTGGAAACACCATATATTTT CASSESWISGNTIYF TRBJ1-3 - TRBV10-1 -
TGTGCCAGCAGCTTAAGGGCTTCCGGGACAGCAACCGGGGAGCTGTTTTTT CASSLRASGTATGELFF TRBJ2-2 - TRBV11-3 TRBD1
TGCAAAACGGGCCCGAACTATGGCTACACCTTC CKTGPNYGYTF TRBJ1-2 - TRBV20-1 -
TGTGCCAGCAGTCGGGAAATCAGGGGAAACTACGAGCAGTACTTC CASSREIRGNYEQYF TRBJ2-7 - TRBV6-5 -
TGTGCCAGCAGCTTAAGGGTACAAATTGGCCGGGAGCTGTTTTTT CASSLRVQIGRELFF TRBJ2-2 - TRBV7-2 -
TGTGCCAGCAACGACATAGGGAACACTGAAGCTTTCTTT CASNDIGNTEAFF TRBJ1-1 - TRBV11-3 -
TGTGCCACTTGGACAGGGAGGACTGAAGCTTTCTTT CATWTGRTEAFF TRBJ1-1 - TRBV28 TRBD1
TGTGCCAGCTCACCACCGTCCGGGAACGTCCTGACTTTC CASSPPSGNVLTF TRBJ2-6 - TRBV18 -
TGCGCCAGCAGCCAAGATGGGGGGGTCTCCTACAATGAGCAGTTCTTC CASSQDGGVSYNEQFF TRBJ2-1 - TRBV4-1 TRBD2
TGTGCCAGCAGTGAAGCTGGCAGGGGGCATTACGAGCAGTACTTC CASSEAGRGHYEQYF TRBJ2-7 - TRBV6-1 TRBD1
TGCGCCAGCAGTCGGAGCGCGGGGGACCATGGCTACACCTTC CASSRSAGDHGYTF TRBJ1-2 - TRBV10-1 -
TGTGCCAGCAGTTTAACGGGACAGGCCTACGAGCAGTACTTC CASSLTGQAYEQYF TRBJ2-7 - TRBV27 TRBD1
TGTGGCCTAACAGGGGGATCGGGACAGGGGAACACCGGGGAGCTGTTTTTT CGLTGGSGQGNTGELFF TRBJ2-2 - TRBV28 TRBD1